The next 17 T cell receptor beta chains were all read from a single sample in a study of shared clonotypes between healthy human individuals. Repertoires were generated with immunoSEQ multiplex PCR, while TCRdb's copy carries only in-frame clones and drops some. Seen here are more than 1,200,000 clones, less than 99% observed once, and the top ten hold 0.36%. The sample comprised naive CD4+ T cells sorted from blood. Subset noted: CD45RA+ positively selected. All receptors come from a man aged 30 to 45 in good health.

This chain links TRBV5-4 with TRBJ2-4, with D unresolved. The CDR3 extends over 17 amino acids. The germline CDR1 and CDR2 sequences are SGHNT and YYREEE (reference sequence). Trimming shortened V by 1 base and J by 2 bases, and 16 bases separated the two germline ends. The CDR3 is CASSLFGNPISKNIQYF. The DNA of the CDR3 is TGTGCCAGCAGCTTGTTTGGGAATCCCATATCCAAAAACATTCAGTACTTC.

As regards this clone: Other DNA sequences of this sample code for an identical CDR3. The chain carries TRBV5-1 and TRBJ1-4; a weak D match, TRBD1 (6 bases). V was shortened by 4 bases and J by 4 bases, with 11 bases between the two germline ends. CDR3 length: 14 residues. Germline CDR1 is SGHRS and CDR2 is YFSETQ. CDR3 residues: CASSQDSLNEKLFF. CDR3 coding DNA: TGCGCCAGCAGCCAGGACAGCCTTAATGAAAAACTGTTTTTT.

The V and J genes are TRBV7-2 and TRBJ2-5, with 10 nucleotides matching TRBD2. There are 14 residues in the CDR3. With V trimmed by 5 bases and J by 5 bases, 5 bases remained unmatched. In germline, CDR1 is SGHTA, CDR2 FQGNSA. CDR3 sequence: CASSLGLAMETQYF. The CDR3 DNA reads TGTGCCAGCAGCCTGGGACTAGCGATGGAGACCCAGTACTTC.

This chain joins TRBV27 and TRBJ2-7; D not resolved. The CDR3 runs to 13 residues. V was trimmed by 4 bases and J by 1 base, leaving 8 bases between them. Germline CDR1 reads MNHEY; CDR2 reads SMNVEV (reference sequence). Written as DNA, the CDR3 is TGTGCCAGCAGTTGGACCGTTTCCTACGAGCAGTACTTC. As protein: CASSWTVSYEQYF.

This clone is a singleton in its sample. The chain joins TRBV11-3 to TRBJ2-5, with a possible D match to TRBD1 (5 bases). The germline V gene encodes CDR1 SGHNT and CDR2 YENEEA. The CDR3 is 14 amino acids. V gave up 6 bases and J gave up 2 bases, with 13 bases separating them. The CDR3 sequence: CASSQGGDQETQYF. CDR3 in DNA: TGTGCCAGCAGTCAGGGTGGGGATCAAGAGACCCAGTACTTC.

About this clone: Other DNA sequences in the sample encode the same CDR3. The J gene is TRBJ2-1, the V gene TRBV9; 10 nucleotides line up with TRBD2. This CDR3 is built from 16 residues. From germline, CDR1 is SGDLS and CDR2 YYNGEE. The V segment lost 4 bases and the J segment 4 bases; nucleotides outside the gene matches: 8. The CDR3 loop is CASSPRLAGPYNEQFF. The CDR3 nucleotides are TGTGCCAGCAGCCCTCGACTAGCGGGTCCGTACAATGAGCAGTTCTTC.

V is TRBV21-1 and J is TRBJ2-3; TRBD2 was called by the table and not checked on the DNA. TRBV21-1 is marked as a pseudogene. The CDR3 loop spans 18 amino acids. Here the CDR3 DNA reads TGTGCCAGCACCACAAGGTCGGGTGGACTAGCGGGATTGGATACGCAGTATTTT. The encoded protein is CASTTRSGGLAGLDTQYF.

This chain uses TRBV7-2 with TRBJ2-5, with D perhaps TRBD2 (5 bases). CDR1 SGHTA and CDR2 FQGNSA come from the germline V gene. The V and J ends lost 0 bases and 3 bases respectively, with 11 bases between them. There are 15 residues in the CDR3. The CDR3 region has the DNA TGTGCCAGCAGCTTAGCGTCGGACTTGAAAGAGACCCAGTACTTC. Its translation is CASSLASDLKETQYF.

This clone has a single count. The chain is built from TRBV28 and TRBJ2-4; D possibly corresponds to TRBD2 (6 bases). Germline CDR1 is MDHEN and CDR2 is SYDVKM. V lost 5 bases to trimming and J lost 3 bases, with 14 bases between them. The CDR3 extends over 15 amino acids. CDR3 nucleotides: TGTGCCAGCAGTCCCGCGGGGCTGGGCAAAAACATTCAGTACTTC. Amino acids: CASSPAGLGKNIQYF.

The chain combines TRBV27 with TRBJ2-7; 11 positions agree with TRBD1. The CDR3 totals 13 residues. After removal of 6 bases from V and 4 bases from J, the junction contained 2 bases not matched to a gene. Germline loops: CDR1 MNHEY, CDR2 SMNVEV (reference sequence). The CDR3: CASRGQGAYEQYF. The CDR3 DNA is TGTGCCAGCAGAGGACAGGGGGCTTACGAGCAGTACTTC.

The chain is built from TRBV28 and TRBJ2-7, with 9 bases aligning to TRBD1. The germline V gene has CDR1 MDHEN and CDR2 SYDVKM. This CDR3 has 15 amino acids. Germline trimming cut 7 bases from V and 2 bases from J; bases unmatched to any gene: 9. CDR3 sequence (DNA): TGTGCCAGCAAGCCGGGGGACAGGGCCACCTACGAGCAGTACTTC. It encodes CASKPGDRATYEQYF.

The chain recombines TRBV4-1 with TRBJ2-2; D might be TRBD2 (5 bases). The CDR3 is 16 amino acids. Germline CDR1 and CDR2: MGHRA and YSYEKL. V lost 3 bases to trimming and J lost 2 bases, with 13 bases between them. CDR3 bases: TGCGCCAGCAGCCAGATTGGAGGCTTTAACACCGGGGAGCTGTTTTTT. It is translated as CASSQIGGFNTGELFF.

The chain is built from TRBV29-1 and TRBJ2-2; 10 bases map to TRBD1. Trimming cost V 2 bases and J 8 bases; bases outside gene matches: 8. The CDR3 is 15 amino acids. Germline-derived CDR1 and CDR2 are SQVTM and ANQGSEA. This CDR3 is CSVETGTGEMGELFF. CDR3 nucleotide sequence: TGCAGCGTTGAAACCGGGACAGGGGAAATGGGGGAGCTGTTTTTT.

The chain uses TRBV28 and TRBJ2-1; TRBD2 aligns across 10 bases. Germline loops: CDR1 MDHEN, CDR2 SYDVKM. The length of the CDR3 is 14 residues. V trimming: 6 bases; J trimming: 4 bases; junction bases outside the gene matches: 3. In nucleotides, the CDR3 is TGTGCCAGCAGAGCGGGAGGGAAATACAATGAGCAGTTCTTC. Amino acid sequence: CASRAGGKYNEQFF.

The genes are TRBV9 and TRBJ2-1; the D gene is possibly TRBD1 (5 bases). Germline V gives CDR1 SGDLS, CDR2 YYNGEE. Trimming cost V 2 bases and J 4 bases, with 13 bases left between them. The CDR3 sequence is 15 residues long. CDR3 region: CASSVEQGRYNEQFF. Here the CDR3 DNA reads TGTGCCAGCAGCGTGGAGCAGGGCCGTTACAATGAGCAGTTCTTC.

This clone was recorded once. CDR3 region: CAWGLVNYEQYF. The CDR3 region has the DNA TGTGCCTGGGGACTTGTCAACTACGAGCAGTACTTC. The J gene is TRBJ2-7, the V gene TRBV30, with D perhaps TRBD2 (5 bases). Germline V gene sequence: CDR1 GTSNPN, CDR2 SVGIG (reference sequence). CDR3 length equals 12 residues. Trimming took off 5 bases at V and 3 bases at J, with 11 bases between the two ends.

This chain joins TRBV5-1 and TRBJ1-2, with 11 bases that match TRBD1. J gave up 8 bases and V 6 bases, and 9 bases lay outside the gene matches. In germline, CDR1 is SGHRS, CDR2 YFSETQ. The CDR3 is 14 amino acids. The CDR3 spells CASMLGQGEGGYTF. The CDR3 region has the DNA TGCGCCAGCATGCTGGGACAGGGGGAAGGAGGCTACACCTTC.